One and the same sample provided the 14 T cell receptor beta chains below, sequenced in a study of monozygotic twins with inflammatory bowel disease. TCRdb reworked the 5' RACE reads into one entry per CDR3 protein, no DNA. The sample table sets out about 450,000 distinct CDR3 sequences. Sequencing input: blood. These receptor sequences come from a human donor with ulcerative colitis or Crohn's disease, or a healthy co-twin of an affected twin (not recorded which).

This chain's CDR3 is CASSQEARPRETQYF. The V gene is TRBV4-1, the J gene TRBJ2-5; the TCRdb call, TRBD1, lacks DNA for checking. Germline V gene lookup returns CDR1 MGHRA and CDR2 YSYEKL. This CDR3 has 15 residues.

The rearrangement joins TRBV30 to TRBJ2-1. This CDR3 is built from 15 residues. Looked up from germline, CDR1 is GTSNPN and CDR2 is SVGIG (reference sequence). The CDR3 reads CAWSEGTVSYNEQFF.

The chain couples TRBV6-2 or TRBV6-3 to TRBJ2-3. This CDR3 spans 15 amino acids. Per germline, CDR1 MNHEY and CDR2 SVGEGT. The CDR3 here is CASSYQDLSEDTQYF.

This chain uses TRBV10-3 with TRBJ2-7; TCRdb's D call, TRBD1, is unchecked because there is no DNA. The CDR3 is 12 residues long. Germline CDR1 is ENHRY and CDR2 is SYGVKD. The chain's CDR3 is CAISGQGYEQYF.

The chain employs TRBV4-1 and TRBJ2-2. The CDR3 is 14 amino acids. CDR1 and CDR2 from the germline V gene are MGHRA and YSYEKL. The CDR3: CASSHSVNTGELFF.

V usage is TRBV10-3 and J usage is TRBJ1-2; TCRdb names TRBD1, which stays unverified in the absence of DNA. Germline V lookup: CDR1 ENHRY, CDR2 SYGVKD. The CDR3 consists of 13 residues. The CDR3 sequence is CAIKIGEGDGYTF.

The rearrangement joins TRBV2 to TRBJ2-7; TCRdb calls TRBD2, which cannot be checked without DNA. The CDR3 extends over 15 amino acids. Per the germline V gene, CDR1 is SNHLY and CDR2 is FYNNEI. The CDR3 protein is CASSTRLAGAYEQYF.

CDR3 region: CSAPVQGLAGVGSNEQFF. The chain recombines TRBV20-1 with TRBJ2-1; TCRdb's assignment of TRBD2 cannot be checked, as there is no DNA. The CDR3 runs 18 residues. Per germline, CDR1 DFQATT and CDR2 SNEGSKA (reference sequence).

The J gene is TRBJ2-3, the V gene TRBV4-1; TCRdb designates TRBD1, a call that cannot be tested without DNA. Germline V gene data show CDR1 as MGHRA and CDR2 as YSYEKL. The CDR3 has 16 amino acids. The CDR3 is CASSQDRGGDTDTQYF.

The V call is TRBV15, the J call TRBJ1-5; TCRdb gives TRBD1 as the D gene, but with no DNA this cannot be confirmed. The CDR3 extends over 15 amino acids. The germline gives CDR1 LNHNV, CDR2 YYDKDF (reference sequence). This chain's CDR3 is CATSRAPGGNQPQHF.

The V gene is TRBV7-9, the J gene TRBJ2-5; TCRdb picks TRBD1, but there is no DNA to check that call. This CDR3 has 15 amino acids. CDR1 SEHNR and CDR2 FQNEAQ come from the germline V gene (reference sequence). CDR3 amino acids: CASSRAGGRQETQYF.

The chain carries TRBV5-1 and TRBJ1-1. The CDR3 is 12 residues long. Germline-derived CDR1 and CDR2 are SGHRS and YFSETQ. The CDR3 reads CASSSPNTEAFF.

The chain couples TRBV29-1 to TRBJ2-1; the TRBD1 assignment by TCRdb is unverifiable without DNA. The CDR3 spans 12 residues. Looked up from germline, CDR1 is SQVTM and CDR2 is ANQGSEA. CDR3 amino acids: CSGARGYNEQFF.

V gene TRBV12-3 or TRBV12-4 combines with J gene TRBJ1-6. The CDR3 sequence is 14 residues long. The CDR3 loop is CASSLDSGNSPLHF.